These T cell receptor beta chains were read from a single sample in a study of blood T cell repertoires in COVID-19. TCRdb's table, derived via immunoSEQ multiplex PCR, lists solely in-frame clones and lacks some. The sample yields about 73,000 clones, 80% to 85% seen once. Sequenced material: peripheral blood. These TCRs come from a woman aged 60-75 years with acute or convalescent COVID-19. CDR3s include the opening cysteine and the closing phenylalanine or tryptophan. A D gene is named only where the DNA matches it firmly.

V gene: TRBV20-1; J gene: TRBJ1-3; D gene: TRBD1; CDR3 length: 16; CDR3 protein: CSASENRGRSGNTIYF
V gene: TRBV27; J gene: TRBJ2-3; D gene: -; CDR3 length: 14; CDR3 protein: CASSRKGETDTQYF
V gene: TRBV27; J gene: TRBJ2-3; D gene: TRBD2; CDR3 length: 16; CDR3 protein: CASRHWTSGSTDTQYF
V gene: TRBV3-1/TRBV3-2; J gene: TRBJ1-2; D gene: TRBD1; CDR3 length: 14; CDR3 protein: CASSPLQGTYGYTF
V gene: TRBV27; J gene: TRBJ1-2; D gene: TRBD1; CDR3 length: 15; CDR3 protein: CASSPNGGQSGGYTF
V gene: TRBV29-1; J gene: TRBJ2-7; D gene: TRBD1; CDR3 length: 12; CDR3 protein: CSVEQGAYEQYF
V gene: TRBV6-5; J gene: TRBJ1-1; D gene: -; CDR3 length: 16; CDR3 protein: CASSYSRGHLNTEAFF
V gene: TRBV19; J gene: TRBJ1-5; D gene: TRBD1; CDR3 length: 16; CDR3 protein: CASRKGQGAINQPQHF
V gene: TRBV30; J gene: TRBJ1-3; D gene: -; CDR3 length: 14; CDR3 protein: CAWSQGVSGNTIYF
V gene: TRBV11-1; J gene: TRBJ1-1; D gene: -; CDR3 length: 14; CDR3 protein: CASSLDSVWTEAFF
V gene: TRBV15; J gene: TRBJ1-2; D gene: TRBD1; CDR3 length: 13; CDR3 protein: CATQWDRQNGYTF
V gene: TRBV18; J gene: TRBJ2-1; D gene: -; CDR3 length: 11; CDR3 protein: CASSPGNEQFF
V gene: TRBV9; J gene: TRBJ1-2; D gene: -; CDR3 length: 15; CDR3 protein: CASSSTQGFSYGYTF
V gene: TRBV9; J gene: TRBJ1-6; D gene: TRBD1; CDR3 length: 17; CDR3 protein: CASSEGQVSAYNSPLHF
V gene: TRBV9; J gene: TRBJ2-7; D gene: -; CDR3 length: 14; CDR3 protein: CASSVSPSAGKINF
V gene: TRBV6-1; J gene: TRBJ2-7; D gene: TRBD1; CDR3 length: 15; CDR3 protein: CASSGAGTGAYEQYF
V gene: TRBV7-6; J gene: TRBJ2-6; D gene: -; CDR3 length: 18; CDR3 protein: CASSPQVRGRSGANVLTF
V gene: TRBV6-1; J gene: TRBJ1-2; D gene: -; CDR3 length: 14; CDR3 protein: CASSEAHREYGYTF
V gene: TRBV19; J gene: TRBJ2-1; D gene: TRBD1; CDR3 length: 15; CDR3 protein: CASTYGTVAYNEQFF
V gene: TRBV7-2; J gene: TRBJ2-1; D gene: -; CDR3 length: 13; CDR3 protein: CASSLGTVNEQFF
V gene: TRBV11-2; J gene: TRBJ2-3; D gene: -; CDR3 length: 13; CDR3 protein: CASSRTFTDAQYF
V gene: TRBV12-3/TRBV12-4; J gene: TRBJ1-5; D gene: -; CDR3 length: 13; CDR3 protein: CASSLVGGQPQHF
V gene: TRBV12-3/TRBV12-4; J gene: TRBJ1-2; D gene: -; CDR3 length: 13; CDR3 protein: CASTSGQGQGYTF
V gene: TRBV7-7; J gene: TRBJ2-5; D gene: TRBD2; CDR3 length: 15; CDR3 protein: CASSPLGLSKETQYF
V gene: TRBV7-3; J gene: TRBJ2-5; D gene: TRBD2; CDR3 length: 15; CDR3 protein: CASSLVAGDWETQYF
V gene: TRBV29-1; J gene: TRBJ1-3; D gene: -; CDR3 length: 12; CDR3 protein: CSVSTGGDTIYF
V gene: TRBV7-6; J gene: TRBJ2-7; D gene: TRBD1; CDR3 length: 15; CDR3 protein: CASSLGGQGYMEQYF
V gene: TRBV20-1; J gene: TRBJ2-7; D gene: -; CDR3 length: 11; CDR3 protein: CSAGRSYEQYF
V gene: TRBV6-5; J gene: TRBJ2-7; D gene: TRBD1; CDR3 length: 13; CDR3 protein: CASSYKDREKQYF
V gene: TRBV2; J gene: TRBJ1-6; D gene: -; CDR3 length: 15; CDR3 protein: CASSERQGKNSPLHF
V gene: TRBV5-8; J gene: TRBJ1-5; D gene: TRBD1; CDR3 length: 14; CDR3 protein: CASSWGQFYQPQHF